The T cell receptor delta chain described here comes from a study of gamma delta lymphoproliferative disorders and STAT genes (dated by TCRdb to the late 2010s). For the study in its entirety: The LymphoTrack Dx TCRG Assay was used to build gamma-chain libraries from a minimum of 50 ng of genomic DNA. Because no corresponding Invivoscribe delta assay was available, delta-chain libraries were prepared according to the standard operating procedure of the EuroClonality-NGS working group. A couple of gamma-chain samples and all delta-chain samples were sequenced twice to confirm results. Within a larger immunophenotypic and STAT-mutation study, TCR gamma and delta CDR3 repertoires were profiled by deep sequencing in Tgammadelta lymphoproliferative disease patients and healthy controls. Paper-wide results and their limitations: When whole repertoires were clustered, gamma repertoires from patients grouped apart from those of healthy controls, but delta repertoires did not separate between the groups. Almost every major gamma and delta clonotype found in patients was public, meaning shared with at least one healthy donor, with just a couple of gamma clonotypes being private to disease. Leukemic cells were skewed toward terminal effectors, whereas control T cells likely spanned varied maturation stages, a difference potentially limiting comparisons between patients and controls. It was noted by the authors that NGS specificity may be reduced at low frequencies, so confirmation of the public or private nature of leukemic clones is needed.

In both library preparation methods, multiplex PCR was run with primers aimed at the conserved V and J regions of the TCR genes. After purification and pooling, the amplicons were sequenced on an Illumina MiSeq platform. The paper's processing steps were these. V(D)J alignment, clonotype assembly and translation were handled by MiXCR, while functionality assessment and CDR3 repertoire analyses were done with VDJtools. CDR3 was defined according to IMGT, and analyses were limited to productive sequences using functional genes, with ORF genes and pseudogenes excluded. Identical amino acid CDR3s of major clonotypes (frequency >=5%) were searched for across all patients and controls using a custom Python script. Clonotype frequencies in patients versus controls were compared with a one-sided non-parametric Wilcoxon test. Clonotypes were called again by TCRdb from the public reads via CATT, and duplicate nucleotide sequences were then merged into one entry. Clone size and V and J calls follow TCRdb, not the original study. A total of 1,500 to 2,000 delta-chain clones appear in this sample, less than 3.5% of them only once. The top ten constitute 15% of the sample.

From a lookup of the germline V gene, CDR1 and CDR2 are GEAIGNYY and EKD. Trimming removed 3 bases from V and 3 bases from J; the gene matches leave 23 bases unexplained. The CDR3 starts with the cysteine, ends with the phenylalanine, and has 21 residues. Solely the CDR3 DNA is kept, with 63 bases framed from the first base. Genomic DNA from peripheral blood mononuclear cells isolated from patients and controls was used for TCR sequencing. As controls, about 23 healthy adult blood donors (median age 64 years; around 12 males and around 11 females) were included and were matched to patients for age and sex. In this sample, this clone turned up a few times. Its antigen specificity is not known. TCRdb assigns this DNA the protein of a much larger clone, which departs from its translation at residue 11; this likely reflects a read error, and the protein shown comes from translating the DNA.

Recombination linked TRDV2 to TRDJ1, with 11 middle bases fitting TRDD3. This clonotype was sampled from a human donor in good health. The material sequenced was blood. This receptor has the CDR3 CACDPLLGDRTSAGDSDKLIF. Here is the DNA: TGTGCCTGTGACCCCCTACTGGGGGATAGGACTTCAGCGGGGGACTCCGATAAACTCATCTTT.